A single sample is the source of the 19 T cell receptor beta chains below, sequenced in a study of a mutant IDH1 vaccine in newly diagnosed glioma. Time point denoted: week 11, during vaccination. Vaccinated patients received 300 ug of mutant IDH1 20-mer peptide per dose, with topical imiquimod. Method: immunoSEQ multiplex PCR; TCRdb's copy keeps in-frame clones and lacks some. This sample yields fewer than 45,000 clones, of which 65% to 85% are seen a single time; around 2.2% belongs to the top ten. These receptors are not linked to any known antigen. The specimen was PBMCs, collected from a glioma patient whose treatment included an IDH1 peptide vaccine. These receptor sequences come from a man aged 35 to 55 with glioma.

The chain joins TRBV6-4 to TRBJ2-7, with 14 positions matching TRBD2. J gave up 2 bases and V 6 bases, and 15 bases lay outside the gene matches. CDR3 size: 19 residues. Germline V lookup: CDR1 MRHNA, CDR2 SNTAGT. DNA for the CDR3: TGTGCCAGCAGGCCGGTGGGCCGGGGACTAGCGGGAGAAACCTACGAGCAGTACTTC. Its protein is CASRPVGRGLAGETYEQYF.

The J gene is TRBJ2-7, the V gene TRBV18; D may be TRBD1 or TRBD2 (5 bases each). Per the germline V gene, CDR1 is KGHSH and CDR2 is LQKENI. V shed 4 bases and J shed 3 bases, with 10 bases lying between them. The CDR3 spans 13 residues. The DNA for the CDR3 is TGTGCCAGCTCACTACTGGGGGACTACGAGCAGTACTTC. Residues: CASSLLGDYEQYF.

This chain joins TRBV21-1 and TRBJ2-7; TRBD2, the table's D call, was not compared with the DNA. TRBV21-1 is a listed pseudogene. The CDR3 consists of 14 residues. Here the CDR3 DNA reads TGTGCCAGCAGCGCCCCGATCGGGAATTACGAGCAGTACTTC. Protein: CASSAPIGNYEQYF.

This sequence joins TRBV4-2 and TRBJ2-1, with TRBD2 matching over 11 bases. V shed 1 base and J 4 bases; nucleotides not matched to a gene: 3. The germline V gene has CDR1 LGHNA and CDR2 YNFKEQ. The CDR3 spans 16 residues. CDR3 coding DNA: TGTGCCAGCAGCCAAGGTGGGACTAGCGGTTACAATGAGCAGTTCTTC. This gives the protein CASSQGGTSGYNEQFF.

The V gene is TRBV4-1, the J gene TRBJ2-7; the match to TRBD1 covers 10 bases. Germline V gives CDR1 MGHRA, CDR2 YSYEKL. This CDR3 has 13 residues. V shed 6 bases and J 2 bases; nucleotides not matched to a gene: 1. As DNA, the CDR3 is TGCGCCAGCAGAGGACAGGGGGCCTACGAGCAGTACTTC. This gives the protein CASRGQGAYEQYF.

J is TRBJ2-1 and V is TRBV29-1; weak D call: TRBD2 (7 bases). The CDR3 covers 13 residues. V was pared by 4 bases and J by 4 bases, with 11 bases between. The germline V gene encodes CDR1 SQVTM and CDR2 ANQGSEA. The CDR3 DNA reads TGCAGCGTTGGGGGGGGGCCATACAATGAGCAGTTCTTC. Translated, it gives CSVGGGPYNEQFF.

This clone appeared once. This chain connects TRBV7-9 to TRBJ2-1, with 12 bases lining up with TRBD2. Germline CDR1 is SEHNR and CDR2 is FQNEAQ (reference sequence). The ends lost 5 bases at V and 7 bases at J; junction bases unmatched: 6. This CDR3 has 15 amino acids. The CDR3 is CASSATSGRWNEQFF. The DNA of the CDR3 is TGTGCCAGCAGCGCAACTAGCGGGAGGTGGAATGAGCAGTTCTTC.

This rearrangement joins TRBV18 to TRBJ2-1; tentative D call: TRBD2 (5 bases). The V gene's germline CDR1 is KGHSH and CDR2 LQKENI. This CDR3 is built from 11 residues. The V gene lost 6 bases and the J gene lost 7 bases, with 7 bases spanning the gap. Written as DNA, the CDR3 is TGTGCCAGCTCCCCGGGGAATGAGCAGTTCTTC. It yields the protein CASSPGNEQFF.

This sequence joins TRBV6-1 and TRBJ1-1, with a possible D match to TRBD1 (5 bases). Germline CDR1 reads MNHNS; CDR2 reads SASEGT. This CDR3 comprises 14 residues. V was pared by 7 bases and J by 4 bases, with 16 bases between. The CDR3 DNA reads TGTGCCAGCAAGGAGGGACCTAGCACCACTGAAGCTTTCTTT. Translation: CASKEGPSTTEAFF.

The chain joins TRBV4-2 to TRBJ2-1; TRBD2 matches at 7 bases. Germline V lookup: CDR1 LGHNA, CDR2 YNFKEQ. The ends lost 2 bases at V and 9 bases at J; junction bases unmatched: 7. The CDR3 loop spans 14 amino acids. The CDR3, as DNA: TGTGCCAGCAGCCAACCTAGCGGAACGGCTGAGCAGTTCTTC. This gives the protein CASSQPSGTAEQFF.

The V and J genes are TRBV6-1 and TRBJ1-5; maybe TRBD1 (5 bases). The CDR3 length is 13 residues. V lost 5 bases and J 1 base, leaving 6 bases between the germline ends. Germline V CDR1 and CDR2: MNHNS, SASEGT. CDR3 in amino acids: CASSWDSNQPQHF. CDR3 DNA: TGTGCCAGCAGTTGGGACAGCAATCAGCCCCAGCATTTT.

The genes are TRBV2 and TRBJ1-5, with D hard to call. V gave up 0 bases and J gave up 0 bases, with 3 bases separating them. CDR1 and CDR2 from the germline V gene are SNHLY and FYNNEI. The CDR3 consists of 14 residues. This chain's CDR3 is CASSEADSNQPQHF. The DNA for the CDR3 is TGTGCCAGCAGTGAAGCCGATAGCAATCAGCCCCAGCATTTT.

This sequence joins TRBV6-1 and TRBJ2-7; perhaps TRBD1 as D (6 bases). The CDR3 is made up of 15 amino acids. Germline V gene lookup returns CDR1 MNHNS and CDR2 SASEGT. V lost 3 bases and J lost 0, with 12 bases in between. The CDR3 coding sequence is TGTGCCAGCAGTGAGCCTACAGGGCCCTCCTACGAGCAGTACTTC. Protein sequence: CASSEPTGPSYEQYF.

The rearrangement links TRBV7-9 to TRBJ2-1; 7 bases match TRBD1. V was pared by 5 bases and J by 2 bases, with 6 bases of the junction left unmatched. Germline values: CDR1 SEHNR, CDR2 FQNEAQ (reference sequence). The CDR3 extends over 15 amino acids. CDR3 sequence reads: CASSPLTGTYNEQFF. The CDR3 coding sequence is TGTGCCAGCAGCCCTTTGACAGGGACCTACAATGAGCAGTTCTTC.

The chain carries TRBV28 and TRBJ2-6; 7 bases agree with TRBD2. The CDR3 extends over 18 amino acids. Losses at the gene ends were 7 bases for V and 0 bases for J; bases not matched to a gene: 12. Germline CDR1 and CDR2: MDHEN and SYDVKM. The CDR3 region is CASTLAGVLSSGANVLTF. In nucleotides, the CDR3 is TGTGCCAGCACTCTTGCGGGGGTCCTTAGCTCTGGGGCCAACGTCCTGACTTTC.

The chain employs TRBV2 and TRBJ1-5, with TRBD1 as a possible D gene (6 bases). Germline V gene sequence: CDR1 SNHLY, CDR2 FYNNEI. Trimming shortened V by 2 bases and J by 3 bases, and 11 bases separated the two germline ends. The CDR3 is made up of 15 amino acids. Here the CDR3 reads CASSERRGDNQPQHF. In nucleotides, the CDR3 is TGTGCCAGCAGTGAAAGGAGGGGGGACAATCAGCCCCAGCATTTT. The full variable domain, its missing parts supplied by reference TRBV2 and TRBJ1-5, is EPEVTQTPSHQVTQMGQEVILRCVPISNHLYFYWYRQILGQKVEFLVSFYNNEISEKSEIFDDQFSVERPDGSNFTLKIRSTKLEDSAMYFCASSERRGDNQPQHFGDGTRLSIL.

This rearrangement joins TRBV7-8 to TRBJ2-7; no clear D. CDR1 is SGHVS, CDR2 FQNEAQ, per germline. V was pared by 2 bases and J by 1 base, with 9 bases between. CDR3 length: 14 residues. The CDR3 DNA reads as TGTGCCAGCAGCTTATTTATCAAATCCTACGAGCAGTACTTC. Translation gives CASSLFIKSYEQYF.

V is TRBV5-1 and J is TRBJ2-1; 7 nucleotides agree with TRBD1. With 4 bases clipped from V and 4 bases from J, the junction kept 5 bases outside the gene matches. This CDR3 comprises 14 residues. Germline V gives CDR1 SGHRS, CDR2 YFSETQ. CDR3 DNA: TGCGCCAGCAGCCCCGGACAGGCGTACAATGAGCAGTTCTTC. Translating gives CASSPGQAYNEQFF.

The rearrangement uses TRBV2 and TRBJ1-1; 8 bases align to TRBD1. The CDR3 runs 13 residues. Germline lookup yields CDR1 SNHLY and CDR2 FYNNEI. V was clipped by 1 base and J by 6 bases; unmatched bases: 1. The CDR3 loop is CASSEGDRPEAFF. The CDR3 nucleotides are TGTGCCAGCAGTGAAGGGGACAGGCCTGAAGCTTTCTTT.